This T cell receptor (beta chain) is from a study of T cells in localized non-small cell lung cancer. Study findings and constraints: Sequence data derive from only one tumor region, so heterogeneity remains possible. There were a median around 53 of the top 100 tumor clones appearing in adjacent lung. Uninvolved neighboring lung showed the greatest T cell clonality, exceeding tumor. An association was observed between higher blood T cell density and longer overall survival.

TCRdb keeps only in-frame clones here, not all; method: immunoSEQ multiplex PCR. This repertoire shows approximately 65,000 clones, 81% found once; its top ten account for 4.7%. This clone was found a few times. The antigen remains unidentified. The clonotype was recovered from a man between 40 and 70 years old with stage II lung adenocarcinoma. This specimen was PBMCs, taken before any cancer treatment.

In DNA form, the CDR3 reads TGTGCCAGCAGCAGCCTCTATTACGAGCAGTACTTC. It specifies CASSSLYYEQYF. This sequence joins TRBV7-9 and TRBJ2-7; D is unclear. Deletions cut 5 bases from V and 4 bases from J, with 9 bases between. CDR1 is SEHNR, CDR2 FQNEAQ, per germline (reference sequence). There are 12 residues in the CDR3.